This T cell receptor beta chain was captured in a study of radiotherapy plus CTLA-4 blockade in lung cancer. Study-wide results and limits: Radiotherapy with ipilimumab was followed by blood expansion of tumor-derived clones.

Here immunoSEQ multiplex PCR was the method, and the copy in TCRdb shows in-frame clones only, minus some. This table has under 50,000 clones, just under 80% appearing once. To note about this clone: Its antigen remains unidentified.

V shed 2 bases, J shed 9 bases, and the junction held 6 bases outside the gene matches. The CDR3 extends over 13 amino acids. The germline CDR1 and CDR2 sequences are MDHEN and SYDVKM. The V call is TRBV28, the J call TRBJ1-1, with 7 bases fitting TRBD1. This TCR came from a human donor with non-small cell lung cancer that progressed on radiotherapy plus ipilimumab. The sample was peripheral blood, taken from a patient treated with radiotherapy plus ipilimumab. CDR3 in DNA: TGTGCCAGCAGTTTACGACAGGGATTGAAAGCTTTCTTT. It codes for CASSLRQGLKAFF.